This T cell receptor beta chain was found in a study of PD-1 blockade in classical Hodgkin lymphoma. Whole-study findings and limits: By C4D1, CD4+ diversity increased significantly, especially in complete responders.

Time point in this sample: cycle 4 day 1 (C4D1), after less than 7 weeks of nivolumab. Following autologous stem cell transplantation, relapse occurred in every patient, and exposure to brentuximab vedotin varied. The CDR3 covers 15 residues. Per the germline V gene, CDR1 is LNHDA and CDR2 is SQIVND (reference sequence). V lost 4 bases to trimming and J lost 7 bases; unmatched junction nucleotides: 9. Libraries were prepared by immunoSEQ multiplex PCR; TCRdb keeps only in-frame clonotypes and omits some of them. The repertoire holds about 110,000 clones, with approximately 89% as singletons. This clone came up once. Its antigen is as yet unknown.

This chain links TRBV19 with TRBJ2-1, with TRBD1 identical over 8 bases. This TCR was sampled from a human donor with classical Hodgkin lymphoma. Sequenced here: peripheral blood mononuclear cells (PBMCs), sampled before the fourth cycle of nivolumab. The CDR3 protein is CASSTTGAAINEQFF. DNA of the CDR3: TGTGCCAGTAGTACGACAGGGGCGGCTATAAATGAGCAGTTCTTC.